Below are 26 T cell receptor beta chains sequenced from a single sample in a study of T cell repertoires in cytomegalovirus infection. TCRdb recomputed calls from the reads with MiXCR, one row per CDR3 protein. The sample has approximately 500,000 distinct CDR3 sequences, about 17% seen once. Input material: CD8+ T cells from PBMCs. These receptors originate from a human donor in good health (CMV status not recorded). Some clones in this sample may be carry-over from other donors' samples.

The CDR3 reads CASSIDWGIDNEQFF. In nucleotides, the CDR3 is TGTGCCAGTAGTATAGATTGGGGTATTGACAATGAGCAGTTCTTC. The V gene is TRBV19, the J gene TRBJ2-1; D unresolved. The germline V and J ends were trimmed by 0 bases and 5 bases, with 11 bases remaining between them. CDR1 is LNHDA, CDR2 SQIVND, per germline (reference sequence). This CDR3 contains 15 residues. The whole variable domain, remainder taken from reference TRBV19 and TRBJ2-1, is DGGITQSPKYLFRKEGQNVTLSCEQNLNHDAMYWYRQDPGQGLRLIYYSQIVNDFQKGDIAEGYSVSREKKESFPLTVTSAQKNPTAFYLCASSIDWGIDNEQFFGPGTRLTVL.

In its sample, this clonotype was seen a few times. This chain connects TRBV27 to TRBJ2-7; D is perhaps TRBD2 (6 bases). The CDR3 runs to 14 residues. Per germline, CDR1 MNHEY and CDR2 SMNVEV (reference sequence). V shed 10 bases and J shed 2 bases, with 18 bases lying between them. Here the CDR3 reads CATSISGDAYEQYF. DNA for the CDR3: TGTGCCACCAGCATTAGCGGAGACGCCTACGAGCAGTACTTC.

In its sample, this clonotype was seen many times. The V and J genes are TRBV6-1 and TRBJ2-1, with 11 bases matching TRBD2. Per germline, CDR1 MNHNS and CDR2 SASEGT. The CDR3 sequence is 17 residues long. The J segment lost 7 bases and the V segment lost 1 base, leaving 9 bases of the junction unmatched. CDR3 sequence (DNA): TGTGCCAGCAGTGAAGACGTCCTAGCGGGAGGAAATAATGAGCAGTTCTTC. This encodes CASSEDVLAGGNNEQFF.

This clonotype was seen only a few times. This rearrangement joins TRBV9 to TRBJ2-3, with TRBD2 matching over 8 bases. The CDR3 consists of 17 residues. J was trimmed by 2 bases and V by 0 bases; bases with no gene match: 8. Germline CDR1 and CDR2: SGDLS and YYNGEE. CDR3 in amino acids: CASSVAKKRENTDTQYF. CDR3 DNA: TGTGCCAGCAGCGTAGCTAAAAAGCGGGAGAACACAGATACGCAGTATTTT.

There are a few counts of this clonotype. The chain is built from TRBV11-2 and TRBJ2-1; 7 nucleotides line up with TRBD1. The CDR3 has 15 amino acids. With V trimmed by 3 bases and J by 7 bases, 9 bases remained unmatched. CDR1 is SGHAT, CDR2 FQNNGV, per germline. CDR3 coding DNA: TGTGCCAGCAGCTTCGACAGGGCAGGAGGAAATGAGCAGTTCTTC. Translation: CASSFDRAGGNEQFF.

This clonotype has at least ten counts. V usage is TRBV12-5 and J usage is TRBJ1-4; TRBD1 aligns across 8 bases. The germline V gene encodes CDR1 LGHNT and CDR2 FRNRAP. The CDR3 runs to 15 residues. V lost 2 bases to trimming and J lost 5 bases; unmatched junction nucleotides: 4. This chain's CDR3 is CASGLKQGVNEKLFF. The CDR3 DNA reads as TGTGCTAGTGGTTTGAAACAGGGGGTAAATGAAAAACTGTTTTTT.

The chain employs TRBV19 and TRBJ1-1; 9 positions agree with TRBD1. This CDR3 spans 16 amino acids. V dropped 7 bases and J dropped 1; count of bases not matched to a gene: 10. Per germline, CDR1 LNHDA and CDR2 SQIVND (reference sequence). The CDR3 nucleotides are TGTGCCAGTACCTCCGACAGGGGGACGACGAACACTGAAGCTTTCTTT. Its protein is CASTSDRGTTNTEAFF.

This clonotype appeared many times. The chain employs TRBV7-9 and TRBJ2-1, with D perhaps matching TRBD2 (5 bases). CDR3 length: 13 amino acids. V was clipped by 4 bases and J by 5 bases, with 9 bases between them. Germline V gives CDR1 SEHNR, CDR2 FQNEAQ (reference sequence). Here the CDR3 DNA reads TGTGCCAGCAGCTCACTAGTCAACAATGAGCAGTTCTTC. This sequence encodes CASSSLVNNEQFF.

This clonotype was seen a handful of times. This sequence joins TRBV7-3 and TRBJ2-1, with D perhaps TRBD1 (6 bases). The CDR3 is made up of 18 amino acids. Germline CDR1 is SGHTA and CDR2 is FQGTGA. V was cut by 1 base and J by 0 bases, with 16 bases left in between. This CDR3 is CASSLIGQGISSYNEQFF. CDR3 DNA sequence: TGTGCCAGCAGCTTAATCGGGCAGGGGATAAGCTCCTACAATGAGCAGTTCTTC.

This clonotype was observed a few times. The V gene is TRBV4-2, the J gene TRBJ2-7; TRBD1 agrees at 8 bases. Germline V gene sequence: CDR1 LGHNA, CDR2 YNFKEQ. Trimming removed 1 base from V and 6 bases from J; junction bases left unmatched: 11. This CDR3 is 16 amino acids long. CDR3 DNA: TGTGCCAGCAGCCAAGTCGGGACAGGCTCTTTTACCGAGCAGTACTTC. It translates to CASSQVGTGSFTEQYF.

This clonotype was seen more than once but under ten times. The CDR3 here is CASSSVLRGNQPQHF. The CDR3 DNA follows: TGTGCCAGCAGTTCTGTCCTGAGGGGCAATCAGCCCCAGCATTTT. This chain links TRBV28 with TRBJ1-5, with D unclear. The CDR3 covers 15 residues. The germline V and J ends were trimmed by 4 bases and 2 bases, with 12 bases remaining between them. Looked up from germline, CDR1 is MDHEN and CDR2 is SYDVKM. Drawing the rest from reference TRBV28 and TRBJ1-5, the complete variable domain is DVKVTQSSRYLVKRTGEKVFLECVQDMDHENMFWYRQDPGLGLRLIYFSYDVKMKEKGDIPEGYSVSREKKERFSLILESASTNQTSMYLCASSSVLRGNQPQHFGDGTRLSIL.

The chain recombines TRBV30 with TRBJ1-3, with 9 bases matching TRBD1. Germline values: CDR1 GTSNPN, CDR2 SVGIG (reference sequence). The CDR3 is made up of 15 amino acids. Trimming took 3 bases from V and 4 from J; bases not matched to a gene: 7. The CDR3: CAWSSNRGQGNTIYF. The CDR3 DNA sequence: TGTGCCTGGAGCTCCAACAGGGGGCAAGGAAACACCATATATTTT.

In this sample, this clonotype turned up many times. V gene TRBV2 combines with J gene TRBJ2-7, with unresolved D. Trimming removed 6 bases at V and 1 base at J, with 13 bases between. Germline-derived CDR1 and CDR2 are SNHLY and FYNNEI. This CDR3 is 14 amino acids long. The CDR3 region has the DNA TGTGCCAGCAGGGTCCATGATCCTTCCTACGAGCAGTACTTC. Translating gives CASRVHDPSYEQYF.

This clonotype occurred once. An end of the junction differs from the germline gene, which may be a read error. The V call is TRBV7-7, the J call TRBJ2-2; 7 nucleotides align to TRBD2. Germline values: CDR1 SSHAT, CDR2 FNYEAQ (reference sequence). The CDR3 is 17 amino acids. The CDR3 DNA sequence: TGTGCTAGCAGCTTAGCGTGTGTACTAGCGCACACCGGGGTGCTGTTTTTT. Residues: CASSLACVLAHTGVLFF.

There are a few counts of this clonotype. J is TRBJ1-6 and V is TRBV18; 8 nucleotides agree with TRBD1. With 3 bases clipped from V and 6 bases from J, the junction kept 1 base outside the gene matches. CDR1 is KGHSH, CDR2 LQKENI, per germline. The CDR3 sequence is 14 residues long. The CDR3 DNA sequence: TGTGCCAGCTCACCCCAGGGGGCTAATTCACCCCTCCACTTT. This sequence encodes CASSPQGANSPLHF.

A note on this clonotype: With a much larger clone just one base away, this may be a read error. The conserved phenylalanine or tryptophan is not found at the CDR3 terminus, so this likely reflects a read error. The V gene is TRBV12-5, the J gene TRBJ2-1, with D maybe TRBD2 (6 bases). The CDR3 is 12 amino acids. Germline V CDR1 and CDR2: LGHNT, FRNRAP. V lost 8 bases and J lost 6, with 11 bases in between. The CDR3 sequence is CASYNGGNEQFL. CDR3 sequence (DNA): TGTGCTAGTTACAACGGGGGCAATGAGCAGTTCTTA.

Many counts were recorded for this clonotype. This rearrangement joins TRBV11-2 to TRBJ2-7; TRBD2 matches 7 bases. CDR3 length equals 14 residues. The germline CDR1 and CDR2 sequences are SGHAT and FQNNGV. Trimming removed 4 bases from V and 4 bases from J; junction bases left unmatched: 7. The CDR3 DNA follows: TGTGCCAGCAGCTCCGCGCGGGGGAATTACGAGCAGTACTTC. This sequence encodes CASSSARGNYEQYF.

This clonotype was recorded many times. The chain couples TRBV5-6 to TRBJ2-4; the D call may be TRBD1 or TRBD2 (6 bases each). The CDR3 runs 14 residues. V was pared by 0 bases and J by 8 bases, with 12 bases between. Germline CDR1 and CDR2: SGHDT and YYEEEE. CDR3 residues: CASSLALEGDIQYF. The CDR3, as DNA: TGTGCCAGCAGCTTGGCCTTGGAGGGGGACATTCAGTACTTC.

The chain is built from TRBV3-1 and TRBJ2-7; 9 bases agree with TRBD2. The CDR3 sequence is 17 residues long. Germline V gene sequence: CDR1 LGHDT, CDR2 YNNKEL (reference sequence). Trimming cost V 0 bases and J 3 bases; bases outside gene matches: 9. CDR3 region: CASSQDGVRGGIYEQYF. As DNA, the CDR3 is TGTGCCAGCAGCCAAGATGGGGTGCGGGGGGGGATCTACGAGCAGTACTTC.

This clonotype was found many times. CDR3 sequence: CASSPEALNYGYTF. For the CDR3, the DNA is TGTGCCAGCAGCCCCGAGGCACTCAACTATGGCTACACCTTC. The chain has TRBV7-6 and TRBJ1-2; no reliable D call. CDR1 SGHVS and CDR2 FNYEAQ come from the germline V gene. The CDR3 is made up of 14 amino acids. Trimming stripped 5 bases from V and 2 bases from J, with 12 bases between.

In this sample, this clonotype turned up many times. This chain uses TRBV7-2 with TRBJ2-5; 10 nucleotides align to TRBD2. This CDR3 is built from 16 residues. CDR1 is SGHTA and CDR2 is FQGNSA in the germline V gene. J gave up 2 bases and V 1 base, and 4 bases lay outside the gene matches. CDR3 sequence (DNA): TGTGCCAGCAGCTTAGTGGGACTAGCGCTACAAGAGACCCAGTACTTC. It codes for CASSLVGLALQETQYF. The full variable domain, with the rest looked up from reference TRBV7-2 and TRBJ2-5, is GAGVSQSPSNKVTEKGKDVELRCDPISGHTALYWYRQSLGQGLEFLIYFQGNSAPDKSGLPSDRFSAERTGGSVSTLTIQRTQQEDSAVYLCASSLVGLALQETQYFGPGTRLLVL.

In its sample, this clonotype was seen many times. The V call is TRBV7-2, the J call TRBJ2-1; weak D call: TRBD2 (6 bases). Trimming pared 1 base from V and 6 bases from J, leaving 13 bases between. The CDR3 extends over 15 amino acids. The V gene's germline CDR1 is SGHTA and CDR2 FQGNSA. The CDR3, as DNA: TGTGCCAGCAGCTTAGACGGGAGTCCCGGCAATGAGCAGTTCTTC. Protein sequence: CASSLDGSPGNEQFF.

Note on this clonotype: At one boundary the junction diverges from the germline segment, which might be a read error. The rearrangement links TRBV7-9 to TRBJ2-7; the D is unclear. The germline V gene encodes CDR1 SEHNR and CDR2 FQNEAQ (reference sequence). This CDR3 is built from 16 residues. The CDR3 DNA sequence: TGTGCCAGCAGCCCCGATGCGGTGGGGTCTTCCTACGAGAAGTACTTC. This translates into CASSPDAVGSSYEKYF.

To note about this clonotype: It is likely a read error, because the conserved phenylalanine at the end of the CDR3 is missing. The chain carries TRBV3-1 and TRBJ2-1, with a tentative D call TRBD1 (5 bases). Germline values: CDR1 LGHDT, CDR2 YNNKEL (reference sequence). The CDR3 is 13 amino acids. Trimming took 3 bases from V and 5 from J, leaving 8 bases between them. CDR3 nucleotide sequence: TGTGCCAGCAGCCAGACAGAAAACAATGAGCAGTTCTCC. Its translation: CASSQTENNEQFS.

This clonotype was picked up many times. J is TRBJ1-4 and V is TRBV24-1; D remains unclear. Germline V gene data show CDR1 as KGHDR and CDR2 as SFDVKD. Trimming removed 3 bases at V and 6 bases at J, with 25 bases between. The CDR3 consists of 19 residues. The CDR3 is CATSDHLRRAKRGDEKLFF. CDR3 DNA sequence: TGTGCCACCAGTGATCACCTTCGACGGGCCAAGCGAGGAGATGAAAAACTGTTTTTT.

V and J are TRBV2 and TRBJ1-6; 9 bases fit TRBD1. There are 15 residues in the CDR3. CDR1 and CDR2 (germline): SNHLY, FYNNEI. V was clipped by 3 bases and J by 10 bases; unmatched bases: 7. CDR3 residues: CASSETGQGRSPLHF. The CDR3 coding sequence is TGTGCCAGCAGTGAGACGGGACAGGGCCGATCACCCCTCCACTTT. Full variable domain (remainder filled in from reference TRBV2 and TRBJ1-6): EPEVTQTPSHQVTQMGQEVILRCVPISNHLYFYWYRQILGQKVEFLVSFYNNEISEKSEIFDDQFSVERPDGSNFTLKIRSTKLEDSAMYFCASSETGQGRSPLHFGNGTRLTVT.